This T cell receptor (beta chain) was recovered during a study of spatial heterogeneity in lung cancer. Comments on this clonotype: Its cognate antigen is unknown.

Time point of the sample: sample taken at primary tumor resection. The authors sequenced whole RNA from tumor, nontumor lung or frozen PBMC without sorting. The cohort: approximately 66 early-stage, untreated non-small cell lung cancer patients. The study tagged each TCR cDNA molecule with a unique molecular identifier. TCRdb reprocessed the 5' RACE reads via MiXCR and lists one record per CDR3 protein. The table shows a few thousand distinct CDR3 sequences, with roughly 27% occurring only once. Study-wide results and limits: Ubiquitous expanded tumor TCRs were observed in blood more at resection than follow-up.

Germline values: CDR1 SGDLS, CDR2 YYNGEE. V dropped 4 bases and J dropped 4; count of bases not matched to a gene: 4. The CDR3 covers 13 residues. Sequenced here: PBMCs, sampled at surgery. This chain connects TRBV9 to TRBJ2-5; TRBD1 aligns across 7 bases. The clonotype comes from a male donor with early-stage non-small cell lung cancer. Here the CDR3 reads CASSPPGGETQYF. Here the CDR3 DNA reads TGTGCCAGCAGCCCTCCAGGGGGAGAGACCCAGTACTTC.